These 6 T cell receptor beta chains came from one sample sequenced in a study of blood T cell repertoires in COVID-19. Sequenced by immunoSEQ multiplex PCR; TCRdb stores in-frame clones only, minus some. Altogether tens of thousands of clones are present, roughly nine tenths being singletons, with the ten largest covering roughly 1.6%. Input material: peripheral blood. All receptors derive from a man aged 55-75 years with acute or convalescent COVID-19.

The chain has TRBV5-8 and TRBJ2-1, with a tentative D call TRBD1 (7 bases). Germline V gives CDR1 SGHTS, CDR2 YDEGEE. Trimming left V 5 bases short and J 8 bases short, with 23 bases between. CDR3 length equals 16 residues. As DNA, the CDR3 is TGTGCCAGCAGTTCGCAGAGGGCAGGGGGGTTGGATGAGCAGTTCTTC. This encodes CASSSQRAGGLDEQFF. Filled out from reference TRBV5-8 and TRBJ2-1, the complete variable domain reads EAGVTQSPTHLIKTRGQQATLRCSPISGHTSVYWYQQALGLGLQFLLWYDEGEERNRGNFPPRFSGRQFPNYSSELNVNALELEDSALYLCASSSQRAGGLDEQFFGPGTRLTVL.

CDR3 protein: CASSRDRTGSGNTIYF. The CDR3 region has the DNA TGTGCCAGCAGTCGGGACAGGACAGGCTCTGGAAACACCATATATTTT. The rearrangement joins TRBV6-2 or TRBV6-3 to TRBJ1-3; 8 positions match TRBD1. The CDR3 sequence is 16 residues long. Germline V lookup: CDR1 MNHEY, CDR2 SVGEGT. Trimming cost V 5 bases and J 0 bases; bases outside gene matches: 6.

This clone was seen a few times. This chain uses TRBV3-1 (or the pseudogene TRBV3-2) with TRBJ2-7; 9 nucleotides align to TRBD2. With 3 bases clipped from V and 5 bases from J, the junction kept 5 bases outside the gene matches. The germline V gene has CDR1 LGHDT and CDR2 YNNKEL (reference sequence). The CDR3 sequence is 14 residues long. DNA of the CDR3: TGTGCCAGCAGCCAGGGTCTAGCGGGGCACGAGCAGTACTTC. It specifies CASSQGLAGHEQYF.

J is TRBJ1-2 and V is TRBV18, with D maybe TRBD1 (6 bases). V shed 0 bases and J shed 7 bases, with 21 bases lying between them. The germline V gene has CDR1 KGHSH and CDR2 LQKENI. The CDR3 is made up of 17 amino acids. Here the CDR3 reads CASSPPTDRFGISGYTF. The CDR3 DNA is TGTGCCAGCTCACCACCAACAGACAGGTTCGGAATATCTGGCTACACCTTC.

The gene calls are TRBV9 and TRBJ1-3, with D possibly being TRBD1 (5 bases). Germline V gene data show CDR1 as SGDLS and CDR2 as YYNGEE. Trimming took off 4 bases at V and 7 bases at J, with 6 bases between the two ends. The CDR3 length is 11 residues. The CDR3 reads CASSRGNTIYF. DNA for the CDR3: TGTGCCAGCAGCCGGGGGAACACCATATATTTT.

J is TRBJ2-2 and V is TRBV3-1 (or the pseudogene TRBV3-2); TRBD1 matches 10 bases. Germline V gene lookup returns CDR1 LGHDT and CDR2 YNNKEL (reference sequence). V lost 1 base and J lost 5; bases outside the gene matches: 7. The CDR3 spans 17 residues. CDR3 in amino acids: CASSQARQGARTGELFF. The CDR3, as DNA: TGTGCCAGCAGCCAAGCGCGACAGGGGGCACGTACCGGGGAGCTGTTTTTT.